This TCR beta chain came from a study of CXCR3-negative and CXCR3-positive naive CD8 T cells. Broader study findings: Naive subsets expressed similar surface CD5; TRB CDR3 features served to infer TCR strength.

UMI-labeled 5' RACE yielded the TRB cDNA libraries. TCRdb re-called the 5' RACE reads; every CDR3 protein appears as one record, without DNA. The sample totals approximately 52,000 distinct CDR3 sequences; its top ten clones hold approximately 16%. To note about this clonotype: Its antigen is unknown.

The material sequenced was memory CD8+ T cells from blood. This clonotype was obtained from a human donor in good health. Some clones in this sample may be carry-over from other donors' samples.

CDR3 residues: CASSQDGREMYF. V and J are TRBV4-3 and TRBJ2-7; the D gene TCRdb calls, TRBD2, cannot be checked with no DNA. From germline, CDR1 is LGHNA and CDR2 YSLEER. This CDR3 has 12 amino acids.